Sequencing of this T cell receptor (beta chain) was carried out in a study of blood T cells in healthy people across ages. This CDR3 region has 14 residues. Between the trimmed V and J ends, which lost 5 bases and 0 bases, there was a span of 14 bases. Germline CDR1 SQVTM, CDR2 ANQGSEA. This clonotype has at least ten counts. A second PCR of about 7 to 12 cycles used a sample-barcoded 5' primer and a J-beta primer mix. TCRdb re-called the 5' RACE reads through MiXCR, storing one row per CDR3 protein. The sample consists of about 1.5 million distinct CDR3 sequences, 35% to 45% of them appearing once. This clonotype originated in a woman aged 18-35 years in good health. The material sequenced was blood. The chain joins TRBV29-1 to TRBJ2-7; a weak D match, TRBD1 (7 bases). CDR3 nucleotide sequence: TGCAGCGTTCTCGGTCAGGGGGGCTCCTACGAGCAGTACTTC. Its translation is CSVLGQGGSYEQYF.